This entry is about one T cell receptor beta chain. The target antigen is unknown. The data are from a study of OX40 agonist ivuxolimab in advanced cancers. Notes on the study in general: CD8+ T cells averaged more expanded clones than CD4+.

Only in-frame clones appear in the TCRdb table, and some are missing; sequencing was by immunoSEQ multiplex PCR. The sample gives about 52,000 clones, over 85% of which show up once; around 26% is in the top ten. The CDR3 consists of 20 residues. Looked up from germline, CDR1 is LNHDA and CDR2 is SQIVND (reference sequence). Trimming left V 9 bases short and J 3 bases short, with 35 bases between. The specimen comprised CD4+ or CD8+ T cells sorted from blood, sampled in a trial of the OX40 agonist ivuxolimab. The source is an adult with an advanced solid tumor such as melanoma, head and neck, liver or kidney cancer. The chain couples TRBV19 to TRBJ1-2; no clear D. CDR3 DNA: TGTGCCAGCCAAGGCTGGATCCTGAATTCGGGATGGTCGGGCGACTATGGCTACACCTTC. It yields the protein CASQGWILNSGWSGDYGYTF.